Listed here are 2 T cell receptor beta chains from one sample, sequenced in a study of T-cell memory formation after mild COVID-19. MiXCR, run by TCRdb on the 5' RACE reads, gives a single entry per CDR3 protein. The data contain fewer than 650,000 distinct CDR3 sequences, roughly a fifth of them seen just once; the ten biggest clones take up roughly 8.3%. Sample: PBMCs or a T cell subset sorted from them (not recorded which). These receptor sequences come from an adult woman who had mild COVID-19 (a few samples of this study predate the infection). Cell type and time point are not known.

The chain employs TRBV12-3 or TRBV12-4 and TRBJ2-2; 9 nucleotides agree with TRBD2. The CDR3 runs 17 residues. J lost 1 base, V lost 5 bases, and 8 bases had no gene match. In nucleotides, the CDR3 is TGTGCCAGCAGTCCCGGGGTAGCGGGGGAGAACACCGGGGAGCTGTTTTTT. This encodes CASSPGVAGENTGELFF.

This clonotype has more than one count but fewer than ten. The genes are TRBV7-9 and TRBJ2-1; 7 nucleotides match TRBD2. The CDR3 extends over 16 amino acids. V lost 4 bases to trimming and J lost 5 bases; unmatched junction nucleotides: 11. CDR1 and CDR2 (germline): SEHNR, FQNEAQ (reference sequence). CDR3 amino acids: CASSYHRTRADNEQFF. The CDR3 DNA is TGTGCCAGCAGCTACCACCGGACTAGAGCAGACAATGAGCAGTTCTTC.